This T cell receptor beta chain stems from a study of shared clonotypes between healthy human individuals. About the study: Sampling drew on donors who were a couple of women and a few men aged 18 to 49.

The healthy adult donors were HIV-negative and reported no recent acute infections or vaccinations. As regards this clone: As yet, its antigen is unknown.

It was at deep level that the assay was run. Produced via immunoSEQ multiplex PCR; TCRdb's table is partial and in-frame only. The sample carries roughly 500,000 clones, about 85% recorded once. Germline-derived CDR1 and CDR2 are SGHRS and YFSETQ. Trimming at V came to 6 bases and at J to 4 bases, leaving 8 bases not matched to a gene. There are 16 residues in the CDR3. Whole-study findings and limits: Sequencing depth was predicted to influence how clonotypes are shared among donors.

The origin of this receptor is a woman aged 35 to 49 in good health. Some clones in this sample may be carry-over from other donors' samples. The sequencing sample was made of PBMCs. The chain employs TRBV5-1 and TRBJ2-5; 14 nucleotides align to TRBD2. In nucleotides, the CDR3 is TGCGCCAGCACCGGGACTAGCGGGAGCGGGGGAGAGACCCAGTACTTC. Translating it yields CASTGTSGSGGETQYF.